This is a list of T cell receptor beta chains from one sample in a study of T-cell memory formation after mild COVID-19. TCRdb itself ran the 5' RACE reads through MiXCR, one entry per CDR3 protein. The data contain 85,000 to 130,000 distinct CDR3 sequences, over 15% of them singletons. The source material was PBMCs or a T cell subset sorted from them (not recorded which). All receptors come from an adult woman who had mild COVID-19 (a few samples of this study predate the infection). Cell type and time point are not known. Each CDR3 is given with its conserved first and last residue.

v_call cdr3_length cdr3_aa
TRBV7-6 14 CASHPGGDTGELFF
TRBV27 15 CASSWDVSSYNEQFF
TRBV25-1 15 CASSKEGRVEAEQYF
TRBV24-1 19 CATSLSGTSGLSSYNEQFF
TRBV6-1 17 CASSESQLLGINYGYTF
TRBV7-6 15 CASTRLAGDRNEQFF
TRBV13 13 CASSSRLEYGYTF
TRBV28 11 CGSGRGYEQYF
TRBV14 14 CASSPKETSDEQFF
TRBV12-3/TRBV12-4 16 CASSSSWTSATDTQYF
TRBV12-3/TRBV12-4 16 CASSLLGPTPYNEQFF
TRBV5-5 15 CASSLNGGLTDIQYF
TRBV7-9 13 CASSSEGKYEQYF
TRBV19 14 CASSSSHRTYEQYF
TRBV5-1 14 CASSLVEGAVEQYF
TRBV15 16 CATSRDRAGMDTEAFF
TRBV24-1 17 CATSDHRGGGSYNEQFF
TRBV19 11 CASRVGHGYTF
TRBV3-1 15 CASSPGGDLQGEQYF
TRBV25-1 15 CASSGMDRGISEAFF
TRBV3-1 15 CASSLPGLAIDTQYF
TRBV29-1 14 CSVSSGPSYNEQFF
TRBV7-6 13 CASSLEAPLEQFF
TRBV20-1 14 CSASNPSGGNTQYF
TRBV27 16 CASSQNGGSYNSPLHF
TRBV11-3 16 CASSLFAGGPNNEQFF
TRBV7-8 16 CASSQFTVETQETQYF
TRBV7-8 16 CASSPRLAGGKDEQFF
TRBV7-9 20 CASRGGRLAGGSRSYNEQFF
TRBV7-6 16 CASSLPLSGGTYEQYF
TRBV20-1 14 CSARIGGQGREQYF
TRBV14 13 CASSQARLYGYTF
TRBV7-6 15 CASSPGLLSYNEQFF
TRBV11-2 18 CASSLEGRARSTNEKLFF
TRBV20-1 13 CSARGDGSYGYTF
TRBV6-2/TRBV6-3 14 CASSYVVDYTEAFF
TRBV11-1 13 CASSWGRHNEQFF
TRBV9 13 CASSAQGFTEAFF
TRBV10-3 15 CAISGPRGINTEAFF
TRBV4-3 19 CASSLLPSRERRERNEQFF
TRBV7-9 12 CASNHEGQTQYF
TRBV7-9 13 CASSPGTGDEQYF
TRBV29-1 13 CSARWDSQETQYF
TRBV5-1 15 CASSPEPLPNQPQHF
TRBV10-3 14 CAIEDRDRGGEQYF
TRBV11-2 14 CASSFGWNTDTQYF
TRBV9 15 CASTHGPLAYNEQFF
TRBV5-1 15 CASSLVGPSSAEAFF
TRBV29-1 14 CSVRWILYQETQYF
TRBV3-1 14 CASSRTGWDYGYTF
TRBV2 14 CASSRWSSSYEQYF
TRBV6-5 16 CASSPVLSQGANGYTF
TRBV27 16 CASSLGEPGWITEAFF
TRBV4-2 17 CASSQDLGRVVSDTQYF
TRBV2 15 CASTLAGPSSYEQYF
TRBV20-1 19 CSARDLGRRSGTGGIGYTF
TRBV20-1 14 CSASAESSYNEQFF
TRBV5-6 15 CASSEDSYMNTEAFF